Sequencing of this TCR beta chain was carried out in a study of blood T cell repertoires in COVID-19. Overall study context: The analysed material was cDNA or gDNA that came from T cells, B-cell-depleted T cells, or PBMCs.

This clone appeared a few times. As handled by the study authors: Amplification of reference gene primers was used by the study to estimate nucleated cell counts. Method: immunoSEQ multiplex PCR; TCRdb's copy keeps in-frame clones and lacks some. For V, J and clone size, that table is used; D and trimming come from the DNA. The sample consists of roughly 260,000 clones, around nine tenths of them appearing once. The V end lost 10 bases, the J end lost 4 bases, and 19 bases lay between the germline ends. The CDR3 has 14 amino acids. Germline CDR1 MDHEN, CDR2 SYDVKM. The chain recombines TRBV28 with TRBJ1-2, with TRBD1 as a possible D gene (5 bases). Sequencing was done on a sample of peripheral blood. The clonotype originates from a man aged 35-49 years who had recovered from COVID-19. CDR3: CAIDRRTRGYGYTF. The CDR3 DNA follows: TGTGCCATAGACCGACGGACAAGGGGCTATGGCTACACCTTC.